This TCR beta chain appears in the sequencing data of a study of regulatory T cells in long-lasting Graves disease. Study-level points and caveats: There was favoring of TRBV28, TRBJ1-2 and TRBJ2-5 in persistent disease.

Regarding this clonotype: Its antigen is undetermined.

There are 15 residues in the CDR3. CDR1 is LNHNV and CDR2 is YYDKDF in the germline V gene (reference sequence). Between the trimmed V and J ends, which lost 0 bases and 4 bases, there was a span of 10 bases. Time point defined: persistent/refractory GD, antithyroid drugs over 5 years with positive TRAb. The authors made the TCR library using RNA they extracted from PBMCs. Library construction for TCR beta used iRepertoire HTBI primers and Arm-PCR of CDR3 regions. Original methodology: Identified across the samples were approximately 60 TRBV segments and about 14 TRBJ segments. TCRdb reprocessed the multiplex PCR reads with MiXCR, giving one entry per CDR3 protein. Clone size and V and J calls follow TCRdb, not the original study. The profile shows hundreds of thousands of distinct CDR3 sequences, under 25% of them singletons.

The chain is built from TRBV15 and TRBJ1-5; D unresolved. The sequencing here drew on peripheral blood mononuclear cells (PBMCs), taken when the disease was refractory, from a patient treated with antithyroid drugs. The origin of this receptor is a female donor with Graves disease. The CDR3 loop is CATSRDRGENQPQHF. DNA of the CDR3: TGTGCCACCAGCAGAGATCGGGGAGAGAATCAGCCCCAGCATTTT.